This TCR beta chain was obtained from a study of shared clonotypes between healthy human individuals. Points from the study as a whole: Genetic and exposure-history diversity was limited by the small donor number.

Germline CDR1 is LNHNV and CDR2 is YYDKDF (reference sequence). The junction had 4 bases not matched to a gene; V was cut back by 0 bases and J by 3 bases. The CDR3 is 16 residues long. The study ran the assay at deep level. Generated by immunoSEQ multiplex PCR, the TCRdb table keeps only in-frame clones and is missing some. The sample has about 1.5 million clones; around 98% are singletons. Comments on this clone: Its antigen is not known.

V and J are TRBV15 and TRBJ2-7; TRBD2 matches 11 bases. The TCR originated in a man aged 25-40 years in good health. The sample consisted of naive CD4+ T cells sorted from blood. Subset here: CD45RA+ positively selected. The CDR3 region is CATSRETSGSIYEQYF. Here the CDR3 DNA reads TGTGCCACCAGCAGAGAAACTAGCGGGAGTATCTACGAGCAGTACTTC.